This TCR beta chain is from a study of T cell clones after liver transplantation. Across the whole study: TCRbeta sequencing after a pre-transplant mixed lymphocyte reaction identified graft-donor-reactive clones, later tracked in post-transplant blood. Subjects received no induction therapy and standard immunosuppression until randomization at 12-24 months post-transplant.

The V end was cut by 0 bases, the J end by 11 bases, with 11 bases between. This CDR3 has 12 residues. Germline V gene sequence: CDR1 SGDLS, CDR2 YYNGEE. TCRdb keeps only in-frame clones here, not all; method: immunoSEQ multiplex PCR. Of around 100,000 clones listed, about 86% were seen once; the top ten hold approximately 3%. This TCR was sampled from a human patient who received a liver transplant. A subset of T cells may come from the graft donor. Material: CD4+ T cells from blood, obtained around 4 years after liver transplant. V is TRBV9 and J is TRBJ1-1, with D possibly TRBD1 on 5 matching bases. In DNA form, the CDR3 reads TGTGCCAGCAGCGTAGGCGGCGGGACGGCTTTCTTT. It yields the protein CASSVGGGTAFF.